This entry features one T cell receptor (beta chain) sequence. The sample is drawn from a study of blood T cell repertoires in COVID-19. Source study methods: Quantification of nucleated cells was approximated via reference gene primer amplification. TCRdb's table, derived via immunoSEQ multiplex PCR, lists solely in-frame clones and lacks some. That table furnishes V, J and clone size, whereas the DNA furnished D and trimming. This sample carries approximately 260,000 clones, about 85% of them seen once, and the ten largest clones take around 3.6%. V was shortened by 6 bases and J by 0 bases, with 12 bases between the two germline ends. This CDR3 contains 14 residues. CDR1 and CDR2 from the germline V gene are MDHEN and SYDVKM.

The origin of this receptor is a man aged 18 to 30 with active or convalescent COVID-19. J is TRBJ2-7 and V is TRBV28; TRBD2 might be the D (6 bases). The specimen was peripheral blood. The CDR3 region is CASSPLGGSYEQYF. CDR3 bases: TGTGCCAGCAGCCCTCTCGGGGGCTCCTACGAGCAGTACTTC.